This TCR beta chain was obtained from a study of beta chain features in type 1 diabetes. Study as a whole: Healthy donors and patients showed comparable age, gender and cell yields. General study points: The cDNA sequencing approach could over-represent high-TCR-expressing cells. All four CD4+ subsets of Type 1 diabetes patients contained TCRB CDR3s that were moderately but significantly shorter.

Concerning this clone: The antigen is not known.

Reverse transcription of all isolated RNA meant that expressed TCRB transcripts were sequenced. The data were produced by immunoSEQ multiplex PCR, yet TCRdb's version contains in-frame clones alone and is incomplete. The top ten hold almost 0.02% of the sample, which has about 240,000 clones, about 15% seen once. Sorted populations all had greater than 95% purity. Trimming shortened V by 6 bases and J by 0 bases, and 14 bases separated the two germline ends. Germline values: CDR1 SEHNR, CDR2 FQNEAQ (reference sequence). This CDR3 contains 16 residues. This chain uses TRBV7-9 with TRBJ2-2; D gene uncertain. This clonotype was sampled from a man aged 30-40 years with type 1 diabetes. Sample: naive CD4+ T cells from blood. CDR3 bases: TGTGCCAGCAGGCCATGGTCGGTCCCGAACACCGGGGAGCTGTTTTTT. It codes for CASRPWSVPNTGELFF.